A selection of T cell receptor beta chains follows, all from one sample in a study of cytomegalovirus exposure and HLA in healthy donors. Data came from immunoSEQ multiplex PCR; TCRdb stores just in-frame clones and leaves some out. The table has 100,000 or so clones, 80% seen once. The specimen sequenced was PBMCs. The receptors here all came from a young man in good health and CMV-seronegative. Each CDR3 is given with its conserved first and last residue. The D gene is left open where the match is weak.

>-|TRBV10-2|TRBJ2-3
CASSLADTQYF
TGCGCCAGCAGTCTAGCAGATACGCAGTATTTT
>-|TRBV23-1|TRBJ1-5
CASSQFLPGQPQHF
TGCGCCAGCAGTCAATTCCTACCGGGTCAGCCCCAGCATTTT
>TRBD2|TRBV19|TRBJ2-3
CASSGTSGTDTQYF
TGTGCCAGTAGTGGGACTAGCGGCACAGATACGCAGTATTTT
>TRBD1|TRBV18|TRBJ2-7
CASSVINPGTGHEQYF
TGTGCCAGCTCAGTAATAAATCCCGGGACAGGGCACGAGCAGTACTTC
>TRBD1|TRBV10-1|TRBJ1-1
CASSESVGGSTEAFF
TGCGCCAGCAGTGAGTCGGTAGGGGGCTCGACTGAAGCTTTCTTT
>-|TRBV30|TRBJ2-3
CAWTRGRWADTQYF
TGTGCCTGGACCCGAGGGAGGTGGGCAGATACGCAGTATTTT
>-|TRBV11-2|TRBJ1-6
CASSSPPGSSYNSPLHF
TGTGCCAGCAGCTCCCCCCCCGGGTCCTCCTATAATTCACCCCTCCACTTT
>-|TRBV6-5|TRBJ2-7
CASSYGTLAGEQYF
TGTGCCAGCAGTTACGGGACTCTGGCGGGCGAGCAGTACTTC
>TRBD1|TRBV5-1|TRBJ2-6
CASSWRQGSSGANVLTF
TGCGCCAGCAGCTGGCGACAGGGGAGCTCTGGGGCCAACGTCCTGACTTTC
>-|TRBV11-2|TRBJ2-1
CASSLDLGGLIYNEQFF
TGTGCCAGCAGCTTAGATCTCGGGGGGCTAATTTACAATGAGCAGTTCTTC
>TRBD1|TRBV11-2|TRBJ1-1
CASSARQGSTEAFF
TGTGCCAGCAGCGCCCGACAGGGGTCCACTGAAGCTTTCTTT
>-|TRBV4-1|TRBJ1-1
CASSPGAGAGTEAFF
TGCGCCAGCAGCCCGGGCGCGGGGGCCGGGACTGAAGCTTTCTTT
>-|TRBV19|TRBJ1-1
CASSGWAANTEAFF
TGTGCCAGTAGCGGTTGGGCAGCGAACACTGAAGCTTTCTTT
>TRBD1|TRBV5-1|TRBJ1-2
CASSRYSGTESYGYTF
TGCGCCAGCAGCAGGTACTCCGGGACAGAGTCCTATGGCTACACCTTC